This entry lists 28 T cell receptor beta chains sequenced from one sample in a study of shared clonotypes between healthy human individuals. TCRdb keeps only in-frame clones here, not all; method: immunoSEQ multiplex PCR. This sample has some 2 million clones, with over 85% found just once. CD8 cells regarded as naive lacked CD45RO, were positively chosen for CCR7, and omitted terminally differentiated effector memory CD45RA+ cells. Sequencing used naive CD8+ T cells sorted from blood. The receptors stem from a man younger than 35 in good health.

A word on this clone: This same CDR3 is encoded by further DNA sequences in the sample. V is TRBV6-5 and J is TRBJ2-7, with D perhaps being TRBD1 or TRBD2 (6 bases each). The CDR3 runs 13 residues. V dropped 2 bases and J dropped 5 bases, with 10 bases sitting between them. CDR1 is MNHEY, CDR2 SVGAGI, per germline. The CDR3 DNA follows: TGTGCCAGCAGTTACGGGGGGCTCAACGAGCAGTACTTC. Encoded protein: CASSYGGLNEQYF.

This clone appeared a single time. CDR3 sequence reads: CASSYSIGQLSYEQYF. The CDR3 region has the DNA TGTGCCAGCAGTTACTCGATAGGACAGCTCTCCTACGAGCAGTACTTC. The gene calls are TRBV6-5 and TRBJ2-7; TRBD1 might be the D (6 bases). The length of the CDR3 is 16 residues. Germline CDR1 reads MNHEY; CDR2 reads SVGAGI. V shed 0 bases and J shed 0 bases, with 12 bases lying between them.

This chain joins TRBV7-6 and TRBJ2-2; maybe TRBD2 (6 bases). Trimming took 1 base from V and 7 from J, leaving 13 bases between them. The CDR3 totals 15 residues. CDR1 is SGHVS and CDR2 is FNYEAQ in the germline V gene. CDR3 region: CASSLEAGSNGELFF. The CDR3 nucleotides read TGTGCCAGCAGCTTAGAGGCGGGGTCCAACGGGGAGCTGTTTTTT. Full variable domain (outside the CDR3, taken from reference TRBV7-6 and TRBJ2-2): GAGVSQSPRYKVTKRGQDVALRCDPISGHVSLYWYRQALGQGPEFLTYFNYEAQQDKSGLPNDRFSAERPEGSISTLTIQRTEQRDSAMYRCASSLEAGSNGELFFGEGSRLTVL.

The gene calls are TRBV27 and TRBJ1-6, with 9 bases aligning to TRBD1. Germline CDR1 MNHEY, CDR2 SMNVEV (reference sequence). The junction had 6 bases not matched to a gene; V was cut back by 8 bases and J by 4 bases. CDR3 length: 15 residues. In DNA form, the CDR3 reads TGTGCCAGCGGGGGACAGGGTTTTTATAATTCACCCCTCCACTTT. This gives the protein CASGGQGFYNSPLHF.

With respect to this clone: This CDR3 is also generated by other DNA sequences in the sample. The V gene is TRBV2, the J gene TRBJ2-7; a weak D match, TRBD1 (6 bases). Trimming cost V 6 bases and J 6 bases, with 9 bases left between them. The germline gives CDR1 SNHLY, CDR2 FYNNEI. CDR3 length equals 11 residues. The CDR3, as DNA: TGTGCCAGCAGCCAGGGGAGCGAGCAGTACTTC. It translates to CASSQGSEQYF.

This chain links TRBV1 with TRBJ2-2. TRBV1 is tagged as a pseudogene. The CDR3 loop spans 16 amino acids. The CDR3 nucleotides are TGCACCAGCAGCCTCAGGCGGCAGGGTGTGTACCGGGGAGCTGTTTTT. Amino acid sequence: CTSSLRRQGVYRGAVF.

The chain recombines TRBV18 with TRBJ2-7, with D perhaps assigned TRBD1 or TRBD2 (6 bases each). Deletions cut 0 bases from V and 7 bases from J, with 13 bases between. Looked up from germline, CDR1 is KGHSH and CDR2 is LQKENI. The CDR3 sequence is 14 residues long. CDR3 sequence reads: CASSPPSRRGEQYF. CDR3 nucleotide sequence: TGTGCCAGCTCACCACCCAGCAGGAGGGGGGAGCAGTACTTC.

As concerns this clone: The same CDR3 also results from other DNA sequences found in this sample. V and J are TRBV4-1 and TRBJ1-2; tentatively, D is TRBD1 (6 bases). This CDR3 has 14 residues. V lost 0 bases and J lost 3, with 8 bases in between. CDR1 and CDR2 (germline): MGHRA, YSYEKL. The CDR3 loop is CASSQDRGDYGYTF. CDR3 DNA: TGCGCCAGCAGCCAAGACAGGGGCGACTATGGCTACACCTTC.

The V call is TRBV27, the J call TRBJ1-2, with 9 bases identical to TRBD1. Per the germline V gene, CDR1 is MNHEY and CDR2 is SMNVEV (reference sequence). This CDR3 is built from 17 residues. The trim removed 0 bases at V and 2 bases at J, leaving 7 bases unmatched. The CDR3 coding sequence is TGTGCCAGCAGTTTATCCTTATGGGACAGGGACAACTATGGCTACACCTTC. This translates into CASSLSLWDRDNYGYTF.

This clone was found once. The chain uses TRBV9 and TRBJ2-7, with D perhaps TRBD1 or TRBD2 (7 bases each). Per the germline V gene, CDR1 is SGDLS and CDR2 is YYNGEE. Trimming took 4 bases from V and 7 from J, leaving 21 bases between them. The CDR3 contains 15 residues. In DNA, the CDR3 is TGTGCCAGCAGCTCCGGGGAGGGGGCCTACGGGGAGCAGTACTTC. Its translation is CASSSGEGAYGEQYF.

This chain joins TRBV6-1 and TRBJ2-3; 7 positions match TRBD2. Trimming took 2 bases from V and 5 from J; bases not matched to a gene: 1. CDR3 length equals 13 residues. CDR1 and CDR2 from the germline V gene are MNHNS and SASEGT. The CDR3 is CASSEIAGDTQYF. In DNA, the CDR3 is TGTGCCAGCAGTGAAATAGCGGGAGATACGCAGTATTTT.

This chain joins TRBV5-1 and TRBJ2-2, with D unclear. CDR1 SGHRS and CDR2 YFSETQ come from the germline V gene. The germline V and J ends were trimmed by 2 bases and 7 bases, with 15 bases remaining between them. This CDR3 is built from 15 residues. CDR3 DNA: TGCGCCAGCAGCTTTTGGGCAGGATTTGGCGGGGAGCTGTTTTTT. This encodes CASSFWAGFGGELFF.

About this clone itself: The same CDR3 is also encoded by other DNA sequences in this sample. CDR3 coding DNA: TGTGCCAGCAGACCCAGCGGGAGCTCCTACAATGAGCAGTTCTTC. Its protein is CASRPSGSSYNEQFF. V usage is TRBV27 and J usage is TRBJ2-1; 8 positions agree with TRBD2. The CDR3 sequence is 15 residues long. The V and J ends lost 6 bases and 0 bases, in that order; junction bases with no gene match: 4. The germline V gene has CDR1 MNHEY and CDR2 SMNVEV (reference sequence).

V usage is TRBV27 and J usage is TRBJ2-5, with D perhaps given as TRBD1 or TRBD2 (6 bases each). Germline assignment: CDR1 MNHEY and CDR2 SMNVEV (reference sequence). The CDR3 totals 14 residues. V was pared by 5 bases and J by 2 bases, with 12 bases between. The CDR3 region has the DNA TGTGCCAGCAGTCCACAGGGACTTCAAGAGACCCAGTACTTC. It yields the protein CASSPQGLQETQYF.

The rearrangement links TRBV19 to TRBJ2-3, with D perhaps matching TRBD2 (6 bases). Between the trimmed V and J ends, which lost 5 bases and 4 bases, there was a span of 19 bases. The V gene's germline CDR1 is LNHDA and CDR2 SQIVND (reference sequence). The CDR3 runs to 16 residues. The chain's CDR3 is CASSPAGPLGADTQYF. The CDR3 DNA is TGTGCCAGTAGTCCCGCGGGACCCCTCGGCGCAGATACGCAGTATTTT.

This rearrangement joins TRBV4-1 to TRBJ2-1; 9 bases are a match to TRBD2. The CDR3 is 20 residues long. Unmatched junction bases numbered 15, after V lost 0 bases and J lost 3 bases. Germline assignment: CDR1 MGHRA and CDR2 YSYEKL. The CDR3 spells CASSQDRASGNKMGYNEQFF. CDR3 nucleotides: TGCGCCAGCAGCCAAGATCGGGCTAGCGGGAACAAAATGGGCTACAATGAGCAGTTCTTC.

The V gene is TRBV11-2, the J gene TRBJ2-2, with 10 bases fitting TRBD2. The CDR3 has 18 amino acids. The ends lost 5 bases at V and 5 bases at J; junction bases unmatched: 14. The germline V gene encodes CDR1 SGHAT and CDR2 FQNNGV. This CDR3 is CASSIKGAGGPRTGELFF. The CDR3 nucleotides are TGTGCCAGCAGCATAAAGGGAGCGGGGGGGCCGCGAACCGGGGAGCTGTTTTTT.

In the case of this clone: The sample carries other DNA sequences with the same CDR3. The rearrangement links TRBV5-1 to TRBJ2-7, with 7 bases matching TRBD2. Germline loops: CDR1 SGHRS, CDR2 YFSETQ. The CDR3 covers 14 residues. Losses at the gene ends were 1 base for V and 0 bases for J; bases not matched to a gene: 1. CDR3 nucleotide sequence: TGCGCCAGCAGCTTGTTAGCGGGCTCCTACGAGCAGTACTTC. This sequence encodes CASSLLAGSYEQYF.

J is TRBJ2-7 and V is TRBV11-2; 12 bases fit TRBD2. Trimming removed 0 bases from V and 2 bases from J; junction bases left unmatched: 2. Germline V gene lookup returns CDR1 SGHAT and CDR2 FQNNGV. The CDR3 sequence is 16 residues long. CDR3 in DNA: TGTGCCAGCAGCTTAGAAGGACTAGCGGGGACCTACGAGCAGTACTTC. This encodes CASSLEGLAGTYEQYF.

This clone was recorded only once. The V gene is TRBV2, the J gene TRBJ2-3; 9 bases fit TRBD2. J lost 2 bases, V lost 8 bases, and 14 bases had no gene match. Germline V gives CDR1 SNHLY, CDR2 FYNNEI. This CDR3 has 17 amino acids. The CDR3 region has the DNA TGTGCCAGCGGATCAACCCCTAGCGGGGTTGACACAGATACGCAGTATTTT. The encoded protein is CASGSTPSGVDTDTQYF. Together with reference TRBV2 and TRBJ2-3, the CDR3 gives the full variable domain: EPEVTQTPSHQVTQMGQEVILRCVPISNHLYFYWYRQILGQKVEFLVSFYNNEISEKSEIFDDQFSVERPDGSNFTLKIRSTKLEDSAMYFCASGSTPSGVDTDTQYFGPGTRLTVL.

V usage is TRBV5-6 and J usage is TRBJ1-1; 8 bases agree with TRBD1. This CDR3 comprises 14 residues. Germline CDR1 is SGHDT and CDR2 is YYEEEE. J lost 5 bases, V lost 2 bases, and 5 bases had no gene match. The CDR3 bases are TGTGCCAGCAGCTTTGCAGGGGGCGGGACTGAAGCTTTCTTT. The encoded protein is CASSFAGGGTEAFF.

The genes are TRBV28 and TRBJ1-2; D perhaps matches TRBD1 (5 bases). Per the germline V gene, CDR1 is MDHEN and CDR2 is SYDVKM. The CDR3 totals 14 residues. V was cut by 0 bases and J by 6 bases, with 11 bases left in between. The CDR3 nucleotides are TGTGCCAGCAGTTTATGGCAGGGAGGGCATGGCTACACCTTC. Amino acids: CASSLWQGGHGYTF.

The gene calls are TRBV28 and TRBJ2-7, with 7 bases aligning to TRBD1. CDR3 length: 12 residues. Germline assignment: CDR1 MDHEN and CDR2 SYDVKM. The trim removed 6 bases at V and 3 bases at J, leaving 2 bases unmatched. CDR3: CASRTGNYEQYF. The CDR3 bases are TGTGCCAGCAGGACAGGGAACTACGAGCAGTACTTC. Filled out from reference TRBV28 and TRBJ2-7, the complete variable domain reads DVKVTQSSRYLVKRTGEKVFLECVQDMDHENMFWYRQDPGLGLRLIYFSYDVKMKEKGDIPEGYSVSREKKERFSLILESASTNQTSMYLCASRTGNYEQYFGPGTRLTVT.

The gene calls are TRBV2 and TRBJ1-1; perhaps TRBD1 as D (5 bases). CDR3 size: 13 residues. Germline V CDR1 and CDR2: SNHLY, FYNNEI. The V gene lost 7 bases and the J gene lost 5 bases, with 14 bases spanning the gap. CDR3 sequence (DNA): TGTGCCAGCACCGGGACTTGGGGGACTGAAGCTTTCTTT. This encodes CASTGTWGTEAFF.

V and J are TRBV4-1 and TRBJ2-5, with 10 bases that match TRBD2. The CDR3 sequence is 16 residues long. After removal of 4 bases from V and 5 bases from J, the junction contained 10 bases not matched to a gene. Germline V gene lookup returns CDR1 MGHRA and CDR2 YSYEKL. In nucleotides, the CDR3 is TGCGCCAGCAGCCTAGTGCTAGCGGGAGAACTGGAGACCCAGTACTTC. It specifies CASSLVLAGELETQYF.

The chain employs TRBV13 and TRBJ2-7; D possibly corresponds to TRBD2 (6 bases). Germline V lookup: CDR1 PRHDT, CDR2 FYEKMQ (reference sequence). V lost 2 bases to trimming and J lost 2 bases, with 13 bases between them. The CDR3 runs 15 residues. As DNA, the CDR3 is TGTGCCAGCAGCTTACTAGCGTCCCTTCCCTACGAGCAGTACTTC. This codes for CASSLLASLPYEQYF.

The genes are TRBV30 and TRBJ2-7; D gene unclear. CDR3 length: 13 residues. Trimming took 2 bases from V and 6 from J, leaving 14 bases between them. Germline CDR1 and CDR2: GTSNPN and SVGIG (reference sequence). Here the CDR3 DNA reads TGTGCCTGGAGTCATATCCTAGGTGCCGAGCAGTACTTC. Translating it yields CAWSHILGAEQYF.

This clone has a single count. The CDR3 spells CASSSHETQGLSDYGYTF. CDR3 nucleotide sequence: TGTGCCAGCAGCTCACACGAAACACAGGGTCTATCTGACTATGGCTACACCTTC. The chain has TRBV7-9 and TRBJ1-2; a weak D match, TRBD1 (6 bases). V was clipped by 4 bases and J by 3 bases, with 24 bases between them. The germline V gene encodes CDR1 SEHNR and CDR2 FQNEAQ (reference sequence). The CDR3 sequence is 18 residues long. Supplemented by reference TRBV7-9 and TRBJ1-2, the full variable domain reads DTGVSQNPRHKITKRGQNVTFRCDPISEHNRLYWYRQTLGQGPEFLTYFQNEAQLEKSRLLSDRFSAERPKGSFSTLEIQRTEQGDSAMYLCASSSHETQGLSDYGYTFGSGTRLTVV.